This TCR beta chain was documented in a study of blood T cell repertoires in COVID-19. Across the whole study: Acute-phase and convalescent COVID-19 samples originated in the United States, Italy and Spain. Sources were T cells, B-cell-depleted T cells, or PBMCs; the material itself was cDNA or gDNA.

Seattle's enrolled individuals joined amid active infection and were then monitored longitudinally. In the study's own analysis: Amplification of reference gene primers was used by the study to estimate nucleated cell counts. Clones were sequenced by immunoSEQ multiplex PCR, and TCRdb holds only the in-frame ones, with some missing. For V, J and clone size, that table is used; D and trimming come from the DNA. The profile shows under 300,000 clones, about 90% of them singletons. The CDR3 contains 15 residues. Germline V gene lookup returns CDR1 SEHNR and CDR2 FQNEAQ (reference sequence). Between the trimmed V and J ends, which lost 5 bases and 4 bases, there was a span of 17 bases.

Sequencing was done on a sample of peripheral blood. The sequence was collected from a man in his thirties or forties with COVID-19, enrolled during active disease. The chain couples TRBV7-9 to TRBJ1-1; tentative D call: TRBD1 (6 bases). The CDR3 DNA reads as TGTGCCAGCAGCATACACAGGGAGTCAGGCACTGAAGCTTTCTTT. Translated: CASSIHRESGTEAFF.